These 25 T cell receptor beta chains share one sample of origin, sequenced in a study of blood T cell repertoires in COVID-19 (TCRdb year 2020). To prepare the library, the immunoSEQ multiplex PCR assay was applied. TCRdb mirrors the immuneACCESS table, restricted to in-frame sequences. Some clones are absent from its copies; in checked studies, under half trace to an unresolved V gene, and the reason for the others is unknown. The table for this sample lists under 300,000 clones; 80% to 90% of them were counted only once. The top ten clonotypes cover 1.5% to 2% of the sample. Sequenced material: PBMCs or T cells enriched from blood (not recorded which). The source is a woman between 50 and 59 years old who had recovered from COVID-19.

CDR3 DNA: TGTGCCACCAGCAGAGACAGGGGAGAAGCTTTCTTT. The encoded protein is CATSRDRGEAFF. The chain couples TRBV15 to TRBJ1-1; a possible D gene is TRBD1 (6 bases). This CDR3 has 12 residues. The ends were cut back, 0 bases at V and 8 bases at J, with 7 bases in the middle. Per the germline V gene, CDR1 is LNHNV and CDR2 is YYDKDF (reference sequence).

This clone has only one observation. V gene TRBV28 combines with J gene TRBJ2-3; 9 bases are shared with TRBD1. The germline V gene has CDR1 MDHEN and CDR2 SYDVKM. Trimming took 6 bases from V and 5 from J; bases not matched to a gene: 6. The CDR3 has 14 residues. DNA of the CDR3: TGTGCCAGCAGGCGGGACAGGGAGGTAGATACGCAGTATTTT. It specifies CASRRDREVDTQYF. The variable domain in full, with the rest retrieved from reference TRBV28 and TRBJ2-3, is DVKVTQSSRYLVKRTGEKVFLECVQDMDHENMFWYRQDPGLGLRLIYFSYDVKMKEKGDIPEGYSVSREKKERFSLILESASTNQTSMYLCASRRDREVDTQYFGPGTRLTVL.

CDR3 nucleotides: TGTGCCAGCAGCCCCCCGGGCGGGAGAACCTCTGGGGCCAACGTCCTGACTTTC. Translating gives CASSPPGGRTSGANVLTF. The genes are TRBV28 and TRBJ2-6; TRBD2 agrees at 7 bases. After removal of 6 bases from V and 0 bases from J, the junction contained 11 bases not matched to a gene. CDR1 is MDHEN and CDR2 is SYDVKM in the germline V gene. The length of the CDR3 is 18 residues. Based on the CDR3 plus reference TRBV28 and TRBJ2-6, the full variable domain is DVKVTQSSRYLVKRTGEKVFLECVQDMDHENMFWYRQDPGLGLRLIYFSYDVKMKEKGDIPEGYSVSREKKERFSLILESASTNQTSMYLCASSPPGGRTSGANVLTFGAGSRLTVL.

This clone has only one observation. The rearrangement uses TRBV25-1 and TRBJ1-2; 8 bases are shared with TRBD1. The J segment lost 4 bases and the V segment lost 5 bases, leaving 6 bases of the junction unmatched. Germline-derived CDR1 and CDR2 are MGHDK and SYGVNS. The CDR3 runs 14 residues. The CDR3 sequence is CASSTTGAVYGYTF. For the CDR3, the DNA is TGTGCCAGCAGTACGACAGGGGCCGTCTATGGCTACACCTTC.

In this sample, this clone turned up once. V gene TRBV5-1 combines with J gene TRBJ1-1, with a tentative D call TRBD1 (5 bases). CDR3 length: 14 residues. From germline, CDR1 is SGHRS and CDR2 YFSETQ. V lost 4 bases, J lost 5 bases, and 15 bases lay in between. CDR3: CASSPQGTRTEAFF. DNA of the CDR3: TGCGCCAGCAGCCCGCAGGGAACCAGGACTGAAGCTTTCTTT.

A single count supports this clone. The chain recombines TRBV2 with TRBJ2-1; D unclear. There are 16 residues in the CDR3. The V gene lost 5 bases and the J gene lost 9 bases, with 23 bases spanning the gap. CDR1 is SNHLY and CDR2 is FYNNEI in the germline V gene. CDR3 amino acids: CASSPSPQSRGGEQFF. The DNA for the CDR3 is TGTGCCAGCAGTCCATCCCCCCAGTCCCGAGGCGGTGAGCAGTTCTTC.

The rearrangement uses TRBV9 and TRBJ2-5; 8 bases agree with TRBD2. Germline trimming cut 3 bases from V and 5 bases from J; bases unmatched to any gene: 12. The germline CDR1 and CDR2 sequences are SGDLS and YYNGEE. The CDR3 spans 16 residues. CDR3 coding DNA: TGTGCCAGCAGCGCAACTAGCGGAACTTGGATGGAGACCCAGTACTTC. Its translation is CASSATSGTWMETQYF. The whole variable domain, filled in from reference TRBV9 and TRBJ2-5, reads DSGVTQTPKHLITATGQRVTLRCSPRSGDLSVYWYQQSLDQGLQFLIQYYNGEERAKGNILERFSAQQFPDLHSELNLSSLELGDSALYFCASSATSGTWMETQYFGPGTRLLVL.

This sequence joins TRBV3-1 (or the pseudogene TRBV3-2) and TRBJ2-6; a weak D match, TRBD2 (6 bases). CDR1 is LGHDT and CDR2 is YNNKEL in the germline V gene (reference sequence). V lost 8 bases and J 2 bases, leaving 10 bases between the germline ends. This CDR3 is built from 14 residues. Here the CDR3 reads CASLRRAGANVLTF. The CDR3 bases are TGTGCCAGCCTCCGGAGGGCTGGGGCCAACGTCCTGACTTTC.

This rearrangement joins TRBV3-1 (or the pseudogene TRBV3-2) to TRBJ2-7, with 9 bases fitting TRBD1. In germline, CDR1 is LGHDT, CDR2 YNNKEL (reference sequence). Trimming removed 3 bases from V and 6 bases from J; junction bases left unmatched: 3. The CDR3 covers 13 residues. The CDR3 DNA reads TGTGCCAGCAGCCAGGGACAGGGAGGCGAGCAGTACTTC. Amino acid sequence: CASSQGQGGEQYF.

This rearrangement joins TRBV5-4 to TRBJ2-3; no clear D. This CDR3 contains 13 residues. Trimming took off 4 bases at V and 5 bases at J, with 11 bases between the two ends. CDR1 is SGHNT, CDR2 YYREEE, per germline (reference sequence). The CDR3 reads CASSPGSLDTQYF. In nucleotides, the CDR3 is TGTGCCAGCAGCCCAGGTAGTTTAGATACGCAGTATTTT.

This rearrangement joins TRBV27 to TRBJ2-7; 13 nucleotides line up with TRBD2. There are 15 residues in the CDR3. Germline CDR1 is MNHEY and CDR2 is SMNVEV (reference sequence). Losses at the gene ends were 5 bases for V and 4 bases for J; bases not matched to a gene: 5. CDR3 DNA: TGTGCCAGCAGTCCCGGGACTAGCGGGAAGTACGAGCAGTACTTC. It translates to CASSPGTSGKYEQYF.

The V gene is TRBV12-3 or TRBV12-4, the J gene TRBJ1-2, with 8 bases matching TRBD1. V lost 3 bases, J lost 14 bases, and 5 bases stayed unmatched. The CDR3 consists of 11 residues. In DNA, the CDR3 is TGTGCCAGCAGTTTTAGGACAGGGCTTACCTTC. This codes for CASSFRTGLTF.

The chain has TRBV7-3 and TRBJ2-1, with 10 bases matching TRBD2. V gave up 2 bases and J gave up 10 bases; unmatched junction bases: 8. Per the germline V gene, CDR1 is SGHTA and CDR2 is FQGTGA. This CDR3 contains 15 residues. The CDR3 DNA reads TGTGCCAGCAGCTTAGGGCTAGCGGGAGTAAGCGAGCAGTTCTTC. Protein sequence: CASSLGLAGVSEQFF. The full variable domain, with the rest looked up from reference TRBV7-3 and TRBJ2-1, is GAGVSQTPSNKVTEKGKYVELRCDPISGHTALYWYRQSLGQGPEFLIYFQGTGAADDSGLPNDRFFAVRPEGSVSTLKIQRTERGDSAVYLCASSLGLAGVSEQFFGPGTRLTVL.

The V call is TRBV15, the J call TRBJ2-1; 10 bases align to TRBD2. This CDR3 has 17 amino acids. Germline-derived CDR1 and CDR2 are LNHNV and YYDKDF (reference sequence). V lost 4 bases and J lost 4; bases outside the gene matches: 10. Written as DNA, the CDR3 is TGTGCCACCAGCACAGATACGGGACTAGCGATATACAATGAGCAGTTCTTC. Translation gives CATSTDTGLAIYNEQFF. The whole variable domain, filled in from reference TRBV15 and TRBJ2-1, reads DAMVIQNPRYQVTQFGKPVTLSCSQTLNHNVMYWYQQKSSQAPKLLFHYYDKDFNNEADTPDNFQSRRPNTSFCFLDIRSPGLGDTAMYLCATSTDTGLAIYNEQFFGPGTRLTVL.

The chain combines TRBV29-1 with TRBJ2-3, with D perhaps matching TRBD2 (5 bases). Germline lookup yields CDR1 SQVTM and CDR2 ANQGSEA. There are 13 residues in the CDR3. V was pared by 4 bases and J by 5 bases, with 13 bases between. The CDR3 DNA reads TGCAGCGTTGGGGCTAGCTCGGGAGATACGCAGTATTTT. Its protein product is CSVGASSGDTQYF.

The genes are TRBV2 and TRBJ2-3; 11 bases are a match to TRBD2. V trimming: 5 bases; J trimming: 5 bases; junction bases outside the gene matches: 9. From germline, CDR1 is SNHLY and CDR2 FYNNEI. The CDR3 runs to 16 residues. The CDR3 loop is CASSTRLAGRGDTQYF. The CDR3, as DNA: TGTGCCAGCAGTACCCGACTAGCGGGACGGGGAGATACGCAGTATTTT.

J is TRBJ2-1 and V is TRBV27, with D uncertain. Trimming cost V 2 bases and J 4 bases, with 6 bases left between them. CDR3 length: 13 residues. Germline values: CDR1 MNHEY, CDR2 SMNVEV (reference sequence). CDR3 in amino acids: CASSLSVYNEQFF. CDR3 DNA: TGTGCCAGCAGTTTAAGCGTGTACAATGAGCAGTTCTTC.

V is TRBV14 and J is TRBJ1-4; tentatively, D is TRBD1 (5 bases). This CDR3 spans 16 amino acids. The germline CDR1 and CDR2 sequences are SGHDN and FVKESK. The germline V and J ends were trimmed by 4 bases and 7 bases, with 19 bases remaining between them. The CDR3 here is CASSLRGPGESEKLFF. The DNA of the CDR3 is TGTGCCAGCAGCCTAAGGGGCCCTGGGGAAAGTGAAAAACTGTTTTTT.

The chain joins TRBV29-1 to TRBJ2-7, with 7 positions matching TRBD1. CDR3 length equals 14 residues. Germline loops: CDR1 SQVTM, CDR2 ANQGSEA. The V gene end was trimmed by 6 bases and the J gene end by 7 bases; junction bases not matched to a gene: 15. CDR3 residues: CSVRQGPRGGEQYF. The CDR3 DNA reads as TGCAGCGTCCGACAGGGCCCTCGTGGAGGAGAGCAGTACTTC.

In its sample, this clone was seen a few times. The chain recombines TRBV5-4 with TRBJ2-1; TRBD2 matches at 7 bases. Germline V gene lookup returns CDR1 SGHNT and CDR2 YYREEE (reference sequence). This CDR3 has 15 amino acids. The trim removed 1 base at V and 4 bases at J, leaving 5 bases unmatched. The CDR3 DNA reads TGTGCCAGCAGCTTGTCGGCTAGCGGATACAATGAGCAGTTCTTC. Protein: CASSLSASGYNEQFF.

The V and J genes are TRBV19 and TRBJ2-7; 9 bases match TRBD1. Looked up from germline, CDR1 is LNHDA and CDR2 is SQIVND (reference sequence). The V gene end was trimmed by 5 bases and the J gene end by 4 bases; junction bases not matched to a gene: 9. CDR3 length: 15 amino acids. The CDR3 spells CASSLIGQGRYEQYF. CDR3 coding DNA: TGTGCCAGTAGTCTTATCGGACAGGGGAGGTACGAGCAGTACTTC. Filled out from reference TRBV19 and TRBJ2-7, the complete variable domain reads DGGITQSPKYLFRKEGQNVTLSCEQNLNHDAMYWYRQDPGQGLRLIYYSQIVNDFQKGDIAEGYSVSREKKESFPLTVTSAQKNPTAFYLCASSLIGQGRYEQYFGPGTRLTVT.

CDR3 sequence (DNA): TGTGCCAGCAGCCAAGTGTGGGAGGGAGGAGATACGCAGTATTTT. It is translated as CASSQVWEGGDTQYF. V and J are TRBV4-2 and TRBJ2-3, with TRBD2 identical over 7 bases. The CDR3 sequence is 15 residues long. The junction had 6 bases not matched to a gene; V was cut back by 1 base and J by 5 bases. The germline V gene encodes CDR1 LGHNA and CDR2 YNFKEQ.

The chain is built from TRBV2 and TRBJ2-1; 11 nucleotides line up with TRBD2. The CDR3 loop spans 21 amino acids. Germline V gene data show CDR1 as SNHLY and CDR2 as FYNNEI. Trimming removed 3 bases from V and 7 bases from J; junction bases left unmatched: 23. The CDR3 DNA is TGTGCCAGCAGTGATCGGCTAGCGGGAGGTTCACGGCAGGTCCACTTTAATGAGCAGTTCTTC. Protein product: CASSDRLAGGSRQVHFNEQFF.

The V gene is TRBV19, the J gene TRBJ1-2, with 9 bases fitting TRBD1. The V and J ends lost 9 bases and 3 bases, in that order; junction bases with no gene match: 8. CDR1 and CDR2 (germline): LNHDA, SQIVND (reference sequence). The CDR3 sequence is 14 residues long. CDR3 nucleotide sequence: TGTGCCAGCCAGGACAGGGGTTATTACTATGGCTACACCTTC. It codes for CASQDRGYYYGYTF.

V usage is TRBV29-1 and J usage is TRBJ2-7; 10 nucleotides line up with TRBD2. The V gene end was trimmed by 4 bases and the J gene end by 1 base; junction bases not matched to a gene: 10. CDR1 is SQVTM, CDR2 ANQGSEA, per germline. CDR3 length: 16 residues. The CDR3, as DNA: TGCAGCGTTGCCGGGGGCGCTAGCGGGAGTTCCTACGAGCAGTACTTC. It codes for CSVAGGASGSSYEQYF.